What follows describes a single T cell receptor beta chain. Antigen unknown. Naive CD4+ T cells were purified with Tregs depleted by CD25. Study outcomes and limitations: The TCR gene usage of tumor memory CD4+ T cells clustered together with blood and lymph node memory CD4+ cells and with lymph node naive CD4+ cells.

Semi-nested PCR with Nested Universal Primer A followed constant-region reverse priming of full-length variable regions. Each CDR3 protein is one row after TCRdb ran MiXCR on the 5' RACE reads. The top ten hold 3% to 3.5% of the sample, which has thousands of distinct CDR3 sequences, 50% seen once. The specimen was naive CD4+ T cells sorted from a lymph node. Subset reported: naive CD4+ T cells, CD4+CD45RA+CD25-. The source is a female donor with breast cancer.

CDR3 bases: TGTGCCAGCAGCCAACTAGAAGCTCTCGAGCAGTACTTC. This gives the protein CASSQLEALEQYF. J is TRBJ2-7 and V is TRBV12-3 or TRBV12-4, with D perhaps matching TRBD2 (5 bases). Trimming stripped 6 bases from V and 6 bases from J, with 15 bases between. This CDR3 has 13 residues.